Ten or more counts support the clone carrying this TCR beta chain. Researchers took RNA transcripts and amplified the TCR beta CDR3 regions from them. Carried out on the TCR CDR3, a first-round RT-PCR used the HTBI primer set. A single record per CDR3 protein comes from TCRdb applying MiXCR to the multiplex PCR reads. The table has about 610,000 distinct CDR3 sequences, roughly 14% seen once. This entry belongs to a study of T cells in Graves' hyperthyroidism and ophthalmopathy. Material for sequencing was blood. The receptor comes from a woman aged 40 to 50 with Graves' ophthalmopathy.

Here the CDR3 reads CASSLVSGQETQYF. The CDR3 DNA sequence: TGTGCCAGCAGCTTGGTGAGCGGCCAAGAGACCCAGTACTTC. The chain carries TRBV7-2 and TRBJ2-5; D is perhaps TRBD2 (5 bases). Per germline, CDR1 SGHTA and CDR2 FQGNSA. This CDR3 has 14 residues. The germline V and J ends were trimmed by 3 bases and 1 base, with 9 bases remaining between them. The full variable domain, rest sourced from reference TRBV7-2 and TRBJ2-5, is GAGVSQSPSNKVTEKGKDVELRCDPISGHTALYWYRQSLGQGLEFLIYFQGNSAPDKSGLPSDRFSAERTGGSVSTLTIQRTQQEDSAVYLCASSLVSGQETQYFGPGTRLLVL.